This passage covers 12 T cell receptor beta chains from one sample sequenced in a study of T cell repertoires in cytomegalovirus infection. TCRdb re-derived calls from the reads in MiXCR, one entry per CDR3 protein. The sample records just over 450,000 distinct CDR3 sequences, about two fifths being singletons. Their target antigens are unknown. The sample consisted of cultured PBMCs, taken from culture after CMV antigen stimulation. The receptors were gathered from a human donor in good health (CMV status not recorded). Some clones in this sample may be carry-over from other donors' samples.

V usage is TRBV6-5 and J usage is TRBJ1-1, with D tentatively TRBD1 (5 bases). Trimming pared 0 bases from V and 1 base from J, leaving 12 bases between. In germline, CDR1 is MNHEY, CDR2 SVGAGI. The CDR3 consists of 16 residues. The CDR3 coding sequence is TGTGCCAGCAGTTACTCGTGGACAATTTCGAACACTGAAGCTTTCTTT. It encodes CASSYSWTISNTEAFF.

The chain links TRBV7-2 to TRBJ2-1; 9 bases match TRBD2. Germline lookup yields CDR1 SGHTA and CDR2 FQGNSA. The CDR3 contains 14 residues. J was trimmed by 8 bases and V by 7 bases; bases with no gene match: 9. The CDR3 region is CASTRWAGGDEQFF. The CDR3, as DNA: TGTGCCAGCACCCGTTGGGCGGGAGGGGATGAGCAGTTCTTC.

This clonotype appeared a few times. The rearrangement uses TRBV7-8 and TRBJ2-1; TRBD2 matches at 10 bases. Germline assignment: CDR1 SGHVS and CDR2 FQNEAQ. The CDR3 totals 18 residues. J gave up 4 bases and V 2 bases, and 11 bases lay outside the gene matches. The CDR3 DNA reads TGTGCCAGCAGCTTAAGTAGAATAAGCGGGAGGGCGTACAATGAGCAGTTCTTC. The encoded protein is CASSLSRISGRAYNEQFF.

CDR3 sequence reads: CASRPRGSGANVLTF. The CDR3 DNA reads TGTGCCAGCAGGCCCAGGGGGTCTGGGGCCAACGTCCTGACTTTC. The V call is TRBV28, the J call TRBJ2-6; TRBD1 agrees at 7 bases. CDR3 length equals 15 residues. The ends lost 6 bases at V and 1 base at J; junction bases unmatched: 3. Germline-derived CDR1 and CDR2 are MDHEN and SYDVKM.

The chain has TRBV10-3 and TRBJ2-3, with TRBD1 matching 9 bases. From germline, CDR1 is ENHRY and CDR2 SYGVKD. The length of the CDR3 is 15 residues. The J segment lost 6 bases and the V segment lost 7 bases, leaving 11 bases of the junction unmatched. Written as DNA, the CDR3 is TGTGCCATCAAGGTGGGAACAGGGGGCTTGGATACGCAGTATTTT. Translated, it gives CAIKVGTGGLDTQYF.

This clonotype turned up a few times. The CDR3 sequence is CASSSRQAATGNTIYF. The CDR3 nucleotides read TGTGCCAGCAGCTCCCGCCAGGCGGCAACGGGAAACACCATATATTTT. The rearrangement joins TRBV7-9 to TRBJ1-3, with D hard to call. V was cut by 4 bases and J by 4 bases, with 17 bases left in between. Germline V lookup: CDR1 SEHNR, CDR2 FQNEAQ (reference sequence). The CDR3 is made up of 16 amino acids.

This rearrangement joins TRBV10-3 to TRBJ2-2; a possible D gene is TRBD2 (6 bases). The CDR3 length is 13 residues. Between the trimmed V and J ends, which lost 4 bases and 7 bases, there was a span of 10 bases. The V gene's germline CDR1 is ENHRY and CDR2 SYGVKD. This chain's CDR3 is CAISGGDHGELFF. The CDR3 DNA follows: TGTGCCATCAGTGGGGGGGATCACGGGGAGCTGTTTTTT.

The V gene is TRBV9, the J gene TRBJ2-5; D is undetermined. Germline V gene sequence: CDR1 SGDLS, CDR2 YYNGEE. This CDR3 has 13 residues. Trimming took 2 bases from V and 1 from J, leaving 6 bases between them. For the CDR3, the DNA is TGTGCCAGCAGCGTTGGCTTCCAAGAGACCCAGTACTTC. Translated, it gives CASSVGFQETQYF. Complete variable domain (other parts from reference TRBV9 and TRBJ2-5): DSGVTQTPKHLITATGQRVTLRCSPRSGDLSVYWYQQSLDQGLQFLIQYYNGEERAKGNILERFSAQQFPDLHSELNLSSLELGDSALYFCASSVGFQETQYFGPGTRLLVL.

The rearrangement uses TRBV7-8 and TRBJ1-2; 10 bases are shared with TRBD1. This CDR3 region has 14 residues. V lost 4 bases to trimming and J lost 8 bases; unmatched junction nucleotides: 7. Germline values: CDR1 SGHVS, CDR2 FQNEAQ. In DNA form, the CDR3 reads TGTGCCAGCAGCTCCGGGACAGGGGTGAGAGGCTACACCTTC. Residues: CASSSGTGVRGYTF.

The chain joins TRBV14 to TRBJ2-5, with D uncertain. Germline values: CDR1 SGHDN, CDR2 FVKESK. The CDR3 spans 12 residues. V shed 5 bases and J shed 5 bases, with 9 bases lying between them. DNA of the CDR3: TGTGCCAGCAGCTCTTTATGGGAGACCCAGTACTTC. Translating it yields CASSSLWETQYF. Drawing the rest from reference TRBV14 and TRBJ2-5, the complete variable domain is EAGVTQFPSHSVIEKGQTVTLRCDPISGHDNLYWYRRVMGKEIKFLLHFVKESKQDESGMPNNRFLAERTGGTYSTLKVQPAELEDSGVYFCASSSLWETQYFGPGTRLLVL.

The CDR3: CASTRGLEQYF. As DNA, the CDR3 is TGTGCCAGCACCCGAGGCCTCGAGCAGTACTTC. The rearrangement uses TRBV12-3 or TRBV12-4 and TRBJ2-7; no clear D gene. V was cut by 7 bases and J by 6 bases, with 10 bases left in between. This CDR3 comprises 11 residues.

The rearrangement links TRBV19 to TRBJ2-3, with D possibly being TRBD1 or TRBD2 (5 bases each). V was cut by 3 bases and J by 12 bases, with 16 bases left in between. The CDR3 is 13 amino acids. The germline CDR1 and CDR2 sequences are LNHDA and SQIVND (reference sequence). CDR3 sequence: CASSMFSRDRQYF. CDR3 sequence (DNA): TGTGCCAGTAGTATGTTTTCTCGGGACCGCCAGTATTTT.